The T cell receptor beta chain described here comes from a study of monozygotic twins with inflammatory bowel disease. TCRdb re-called the 5' RACE reads and shows each CDR3 protein once, DNA omitted. The sample table sets out about 140,000 distinct CDR3 sequences. The CDR3 sequence is 14 residues long. The germline gives CDR1 LNHNV, CDR2 YYDKDF (reference sequence). The V call is TRBV15, the J call TRBJ2-2. Material: blood. The receptor comes from a human donor with ulcerative colitis or Crohn's disease, or a healthy co-twin of an affected twin (not recorded which). CDR3 sequence reads: CATSIMRGTGELFF.